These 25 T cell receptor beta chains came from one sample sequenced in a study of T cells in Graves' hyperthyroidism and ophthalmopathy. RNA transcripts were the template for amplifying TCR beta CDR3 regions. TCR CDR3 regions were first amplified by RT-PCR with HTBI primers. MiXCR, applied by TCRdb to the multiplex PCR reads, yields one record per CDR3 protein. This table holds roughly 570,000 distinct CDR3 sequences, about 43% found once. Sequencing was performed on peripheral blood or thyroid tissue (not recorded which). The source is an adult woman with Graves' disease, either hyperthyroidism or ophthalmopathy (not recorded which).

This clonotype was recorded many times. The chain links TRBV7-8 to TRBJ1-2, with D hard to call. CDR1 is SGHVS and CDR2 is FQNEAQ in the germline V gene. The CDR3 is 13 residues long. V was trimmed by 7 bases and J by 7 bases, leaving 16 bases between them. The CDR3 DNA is TGTGCCAGCACCGGAGGGAGACTCCTTGGCTACACCTTC. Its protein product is CASTGGRLLGYTF.

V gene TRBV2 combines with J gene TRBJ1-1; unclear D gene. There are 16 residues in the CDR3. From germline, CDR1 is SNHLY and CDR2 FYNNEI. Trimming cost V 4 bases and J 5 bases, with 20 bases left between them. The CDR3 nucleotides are TGTGCCAGCAGTGCCAGCAGTGGATTGGGGAGGACTGAAGCTTTCTTT. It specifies CASSASSGLGRTEAFF.

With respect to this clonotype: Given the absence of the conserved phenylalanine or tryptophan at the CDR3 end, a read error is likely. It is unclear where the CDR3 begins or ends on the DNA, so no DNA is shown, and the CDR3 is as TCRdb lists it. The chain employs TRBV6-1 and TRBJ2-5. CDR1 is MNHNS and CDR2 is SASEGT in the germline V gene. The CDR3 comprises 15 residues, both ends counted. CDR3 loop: CASSGGTSYGYTFGS.

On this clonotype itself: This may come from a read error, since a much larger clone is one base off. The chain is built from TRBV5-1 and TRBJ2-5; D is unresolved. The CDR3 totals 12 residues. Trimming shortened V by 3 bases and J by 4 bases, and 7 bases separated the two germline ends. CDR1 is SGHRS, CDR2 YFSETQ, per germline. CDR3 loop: CASSWDAETQYF. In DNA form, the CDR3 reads TGCGCCAGCAGCTGGGATGCAGAGACCCAGTACTTC.

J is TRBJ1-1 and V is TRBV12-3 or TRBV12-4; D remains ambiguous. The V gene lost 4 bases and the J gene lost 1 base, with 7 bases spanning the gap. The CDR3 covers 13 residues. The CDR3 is CASSWPANTEAFF. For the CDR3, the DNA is TGTGCCAGCAGTTGGCCAGCGAACACTGAAGCTTTCTTT.

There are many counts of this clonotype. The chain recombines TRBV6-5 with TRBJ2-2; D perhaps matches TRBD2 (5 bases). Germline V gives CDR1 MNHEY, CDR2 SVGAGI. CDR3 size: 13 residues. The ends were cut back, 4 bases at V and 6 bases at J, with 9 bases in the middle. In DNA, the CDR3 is TGTGCCAGCAGTTCCCGGACTTCCGGGGAGCTGTTTTTT. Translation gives CASSSRTSGELFF.

CDR3 sequence reads: CASSTEGGQETQYF. The CDR3 DNA sequence: TGTGCCAGCAGCACCGAGGGGGGCCAAGAGACCCAGTACTTC. V gene TRBV7-9 combines with J gene TRBJ2-5; D could derive from TRBD1 or TRBD2 (6 bases each). From germline, CDR1 is SEHNR and CDR2 FQNEAQ (reference sequence). CDR3 size: 14 residues. Trimming removed 5 bases from V and 1 base from J, with 11 bases in between.

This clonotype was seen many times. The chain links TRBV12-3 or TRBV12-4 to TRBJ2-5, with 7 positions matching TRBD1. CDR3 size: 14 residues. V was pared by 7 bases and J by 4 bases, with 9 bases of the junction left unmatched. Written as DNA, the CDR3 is TGTGCCAGCACCCTGGGACAGACAAGAGAGACCCAGTACTTC. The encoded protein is CASTLGQTRETQYF.

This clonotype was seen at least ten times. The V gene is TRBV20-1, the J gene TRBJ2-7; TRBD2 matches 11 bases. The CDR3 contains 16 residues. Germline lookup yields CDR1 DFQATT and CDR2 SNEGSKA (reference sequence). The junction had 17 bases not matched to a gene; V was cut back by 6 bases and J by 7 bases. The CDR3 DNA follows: TGCAGTGCCCAAGGACTAGCGGGTACTCTTAGTGTAGAGCAGTACTTC. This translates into CSAQGLAGTLSVEQYF.

DNA of the CDR3: TGCAGTGCTAGAGTTCCAGGGGGGAACACCATATATTTT. Protein sequence: CSARVPGGNTIYF. The chain has TRBV20-1 and TRBJ1-3; 7 nucleotides align to TRBD1. CDR3 length: 13 amino acids. Germline V lookup: CDR1 DFQATT, CDR2 SNEGSKA (reference sequence). The V and J ends lost 1 base and 7 bases, in that order; junction bases with no gene match: 4.

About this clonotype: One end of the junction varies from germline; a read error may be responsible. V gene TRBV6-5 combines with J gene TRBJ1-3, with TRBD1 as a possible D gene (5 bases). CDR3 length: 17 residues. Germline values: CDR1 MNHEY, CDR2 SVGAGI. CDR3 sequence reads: CASSHSKFSAGGNTIYF. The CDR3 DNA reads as TGTGCCAGCAGTCACTCGAAATTCTCTGCAGGGGGAAACACCATATATTTT.

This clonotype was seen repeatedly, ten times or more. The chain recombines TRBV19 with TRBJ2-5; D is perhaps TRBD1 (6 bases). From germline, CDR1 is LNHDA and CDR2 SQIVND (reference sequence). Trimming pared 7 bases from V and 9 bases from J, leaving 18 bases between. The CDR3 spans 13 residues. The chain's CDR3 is CASNGGPGASQYF. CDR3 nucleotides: TGTGCCAGTAATGGCGGACCAGGGGCTTCCCAGTACTTC.

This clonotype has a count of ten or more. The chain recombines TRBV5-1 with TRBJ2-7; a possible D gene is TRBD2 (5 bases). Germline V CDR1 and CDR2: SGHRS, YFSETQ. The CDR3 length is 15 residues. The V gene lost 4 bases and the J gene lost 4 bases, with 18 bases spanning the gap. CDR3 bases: TGCGCCAGCAGCCCCAGAGGGCCGAGCCGTTACGAGCAGTACTTC. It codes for CASSPRGPSRYEQYF.

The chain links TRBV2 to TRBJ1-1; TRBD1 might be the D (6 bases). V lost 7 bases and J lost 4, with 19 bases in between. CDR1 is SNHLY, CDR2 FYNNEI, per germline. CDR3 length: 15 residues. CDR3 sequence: CASTVQGLLGTEAFF. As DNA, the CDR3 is TGTGCCAGCACCGTACAGGGTCTGTTGGGCACTGAAGCTTTCTTT.

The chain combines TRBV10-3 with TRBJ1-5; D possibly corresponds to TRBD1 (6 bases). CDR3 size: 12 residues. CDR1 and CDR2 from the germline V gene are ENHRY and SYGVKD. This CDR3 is CDREGGNQPQHF. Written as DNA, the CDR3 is TGTGACAGGGAGGGGGGCAATCAGCCCCAGCATTTT.

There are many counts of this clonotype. CDR3 nucleotides: TGCGCCAGCAGCCCCTCGGGCCACTCAACCAACGAGCAGTACTTC. Its translation: CASSPSGHSTNEQYF. The gene calls are TRBV5-1 and TRBJ2-7, with D uncertain. The CDR3 runs to 15 residues. Trimming took 4 bases from V and 5 from J, leaving 19 bases between them. Germline CDR1 SGHRS, CDR2 YFSETQ. Combining the CDR3 with reference TRBV5-1 and TRBJ2-7 gives the whole variable domain KAGVTQTPRYLIKTRGQQVTLSCSPISGHRSVSWYQQTPGQGLQFLFEYFSETQRNKGNFPGRFSGRQFSNSRSEMNVSTLELGDSALYLCASSPSGHSTNEQYFGPGTRLTVT.

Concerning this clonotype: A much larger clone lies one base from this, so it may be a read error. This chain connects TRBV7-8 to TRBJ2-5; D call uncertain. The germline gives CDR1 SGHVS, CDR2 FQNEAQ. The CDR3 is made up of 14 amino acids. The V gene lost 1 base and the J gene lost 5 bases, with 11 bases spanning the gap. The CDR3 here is CASSLDAVGETQYF. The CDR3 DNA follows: TGTGCCAGCAGCTTAGATGCAGTCGGCGAGACCCAGTACTTC.

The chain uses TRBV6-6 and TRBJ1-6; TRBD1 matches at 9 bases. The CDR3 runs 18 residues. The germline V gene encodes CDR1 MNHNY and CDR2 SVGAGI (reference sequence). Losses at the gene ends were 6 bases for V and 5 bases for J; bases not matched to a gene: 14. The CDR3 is CASSYGLMGDRDNSPLHF. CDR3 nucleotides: TGTGCCAGCAGCTATGGCCTGATGGGGGACAGGGATAATTCACCCCTCCACTTT.

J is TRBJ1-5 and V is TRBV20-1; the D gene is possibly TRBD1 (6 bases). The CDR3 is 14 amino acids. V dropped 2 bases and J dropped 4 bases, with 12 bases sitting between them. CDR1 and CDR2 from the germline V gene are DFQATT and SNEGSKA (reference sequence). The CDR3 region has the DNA TGCAGTGCTAGAAGGGGGGACGGAAATCAGCCCCAGCATTTT. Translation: CSARRGDGNQPQHF.

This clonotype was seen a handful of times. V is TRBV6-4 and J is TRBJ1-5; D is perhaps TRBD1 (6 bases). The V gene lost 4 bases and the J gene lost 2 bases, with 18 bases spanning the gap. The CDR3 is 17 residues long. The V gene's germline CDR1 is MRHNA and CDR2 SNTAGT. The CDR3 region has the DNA TGTGCCAGCAGTGGAAATTACAGGGTGGGGGGCAATCAGCCCCAGCATTTT. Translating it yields CASSGNYRVGGNQPQHF.

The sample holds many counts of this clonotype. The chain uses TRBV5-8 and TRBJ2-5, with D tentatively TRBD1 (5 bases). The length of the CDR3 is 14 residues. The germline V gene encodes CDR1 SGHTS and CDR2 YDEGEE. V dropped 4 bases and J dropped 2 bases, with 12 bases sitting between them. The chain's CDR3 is CASSPAGLQETQYF. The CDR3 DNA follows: TGTGCCAGCAGCCCAGCAGGGTTGCAAGAGACCCAGTACTTC.

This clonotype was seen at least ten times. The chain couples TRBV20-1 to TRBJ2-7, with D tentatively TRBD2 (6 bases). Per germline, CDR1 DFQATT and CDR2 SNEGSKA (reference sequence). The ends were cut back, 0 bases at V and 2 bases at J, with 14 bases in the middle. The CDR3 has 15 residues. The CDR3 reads CSARDGIAVTYEQYF. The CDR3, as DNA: TGCAGTGCTAGAGATGGGATAGCGGTGACCTACGAGCAGTACTTC.

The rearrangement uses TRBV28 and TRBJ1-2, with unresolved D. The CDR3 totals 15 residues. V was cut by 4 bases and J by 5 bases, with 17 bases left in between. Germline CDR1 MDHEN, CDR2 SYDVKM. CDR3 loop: CASSSPDGLGYGYTF. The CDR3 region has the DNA TGTGCCAGCAGTTCCCCGGACGGTTTAGGGTATGGCTACACCTTC.

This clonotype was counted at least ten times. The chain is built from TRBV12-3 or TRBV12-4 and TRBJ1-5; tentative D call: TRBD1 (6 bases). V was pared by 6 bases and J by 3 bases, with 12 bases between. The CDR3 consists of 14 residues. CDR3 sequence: CASRPTGFNQPQHF. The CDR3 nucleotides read TGTGCCAGCAGACCCACAGGGTTCAATCAGCCCCAGCATTTT.

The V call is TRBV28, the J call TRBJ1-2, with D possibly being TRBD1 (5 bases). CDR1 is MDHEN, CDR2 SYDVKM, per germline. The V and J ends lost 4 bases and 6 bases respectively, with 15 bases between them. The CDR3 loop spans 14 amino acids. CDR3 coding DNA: TGTGCCAGCAGTTCCCCCGGGGGGGGTGATGGCTACACCTTC. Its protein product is CASSSPGGGDGYTF.